This is a list of T cell receptor beta chains from one sample in a study of CD8+ T cells in alopecia areata. Repertoires were generated with immunoSEQ multiplex PCR, while TCRdb's copy carries only in-frame clones and drops some. The sample shows a few hundred thousand clones, approximately 65% of them seen only once. Sequenced here: CD4+ T cells sorted from blood, sampled at approximately week 42, from a patient treated with tofacitinib. The source is a human donor with alopecia areata. CDR3s include the opening cysteine and the closing phenylalanine or tryptophan. A D gene is named only where the DNA matches it firmly. The size field is filled for only some rows; it gives once, few, many or a size class.

V gene,D gene,J gene,clone size,CDR3 DNA,CDR3 protein
TRBV5-1,TRBD1,TRBJ2-5,once,TGCGCCAGCCAAGAGACAGGGGTCCAAGAGACCCAGTACTTC,CASQETGVQETQYF
TRBV18,.,TRBJ1-4,.,TGTGCCAGCTCAATCTCGGGGCAGCAAGCTGAAAAACTGTTTTTT,CASSISGQQAEKLFF
TRBV10-3,TRBD2,TRBJ2-1,.,TGTGCCATCAAAAAGGCCGTTGGCGGGGGTATTTACAATGAGCAGTTCTTC,CAIKKAVGGGIYNEQFF
TRBV20-1,.,TRBJ1-1,.,TGCAGTGCTATCCATAGCACTGAAGCTTTCTTT,CSAIHSTEAFF
TRBV9,TRBD1,TRBJ2-3,.,TGTGCCAGCAGCGTAAGAGGGGGCCCAGATACGCAGTATTTT,CASSVRGGPDTQYF
TRBV11-2,.,TRBJ2-6,.,TGTGCCAGCAGCTTAACAGGTTCTGGGGCCAACGTCCTGACTTTC,CASSLTGSGANVLTF
TRBV7-2,.,TRBJ2-3,.,TGTGCCAGCAGCTTAGGTTGGGCGAGAGGTAACACAGATACGCAGTATTTT,CASSLGWARGNTDTQYF
TRBV5-4,TRBD2,TRBJ2-5,.,TGTGCCAGCAGCTTGACAGCGGGGGGTCCGGAGACCCAGTACTTC,CASSLTAGGPETQYF
TRBV10-3,.,TRBJ2-7,.,TGTGCCATCAGTGAGTCAGTCGGAAGAGGATACGAGCAGTACTTC,CAISESVGRGYEQYF
TRBV6-6,.,TRBJ2-5,.,TGTGCCAGCAGTTACCCTAGTATCCAAGAGACCCAGTACTTC,CASSYPSIQETQYF
TRBV20-1,.,TRBJ2-7,.,TGCAGTGCTTTGGCGAACTACGAGCAGTACTTC,CSALANYEQYF
TRBV6-5,TRBD1,TRBJ1-5,.,TGTGCCAGCAGTACAGGGGGTGGGAATCAGCCCCAGCATTTT,CASSTGGGNQPQHF
TRBV7-9,.,TRBJ1-1,once,TGTGCCAGCAGCTGGGCTTTAGCGAACACTGAAGCTTTCTTT,CASSWALANTEAFF
TRBV27,.,TRBJ1-6,.,TGTGCCAGCAGACTCATGGGGGTTCTAAATTCACCCCTCCACTTT,CASRLMGVLNSPLHF